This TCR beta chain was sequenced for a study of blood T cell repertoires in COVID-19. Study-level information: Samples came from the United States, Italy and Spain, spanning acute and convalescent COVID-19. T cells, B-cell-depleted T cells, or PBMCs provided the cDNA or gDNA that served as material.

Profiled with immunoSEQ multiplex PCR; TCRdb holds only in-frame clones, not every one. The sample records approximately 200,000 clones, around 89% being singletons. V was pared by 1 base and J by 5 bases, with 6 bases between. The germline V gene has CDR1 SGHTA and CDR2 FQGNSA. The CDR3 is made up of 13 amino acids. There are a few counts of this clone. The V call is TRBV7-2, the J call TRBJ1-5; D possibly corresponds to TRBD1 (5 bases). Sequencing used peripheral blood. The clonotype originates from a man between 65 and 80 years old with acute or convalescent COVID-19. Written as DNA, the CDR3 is TGTGCCAGCAGCTTAGTACAGGATCAGCCCCAGCATTTT. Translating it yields CASSLVQDQPQHF.